The 30 T cell receptor beta chains presented below share a single source sample, sequenced in a study of blood T cell repertoires in COVID-19. Profiled with immunoSEQ multiplex PCR; TCRdb holds only in-frame clones, not every one. The sample includes some 340,000 clones, around 87% of them seen just once. The sample consisted of PBMCs or T cells enriched from blood (not recorded which). All receptors come from a woman in her twenties or thirties who had recovered from COVID-19.

The chain employs TRBV7-2 and TRBJ1-3, with a tentative D call TRBD1 (5 bases). Trimming stripped 5 bases from V and 7 bases from J, with 15 bases between. This CDR3 contains 14 residues. Per germline, CDR1 SGHTA and CDR2 FQGNSA. The CDR3 region is CASSPRTRPNTIYF. The CDR3, as DNA: TGTGCCAGCAGCCCCCGGACACGTCCGAACACCATATATTTT.

The rearrangement joins TRBV19 to TRBJ1-4; 9 nucleotides match TRBD1. The CDR3 runs to 14 residues. Per germline, CDR1 LNHDA and CDR2 SQIVND (reference sequence). The ends lost 5 bases at V and 7 bases at J; junction bases unmatched: 5. CDR3 in DNA: TGTGCCAGTAGTGAACAGGGGGCTACTGAAAAACTGTTTTTT. This codes for CASSEQGATEKLFF. The complete variable domain, with remaining parts taken from reference TRBV19 and TRBJ1-4, reads DGGITQSPKYLFRKEGQNVTLSCEQNLNHDAMYWYRQDPGQGLRLIYYSQIVNDFQKGDIAEGYSVSREKKESFPLTVTSAQKNPTAFYLCASSEQGATEKLFFGSGTQLSVL.

J is TRBJ2-7 and V is TRBV10-3; 9 bases are shared with TRBD1. The CDR3 runs to 14 residues. Germline V gene lookup returns CDR1 ENHRY and CDR2 SYGVKD. Trimming cost V 11 bases and J 5 bases; bases outside gene matches: 13. CDR3 coding DNA: TGTGCCTCGAGGGCCGGACAGGGGATTGACGAGCAGTACTTC. This codes for CASRAGQGIDEQYF.

This clone was counted a few times. V gene TRBV28 combines with J gene TRBJ1-2, with D uncertain. Germline lookup yields CDR1 MDHEN and CDR2 SYDVKM. Trimming cost V 5 bases and J 4 bases, with 17 bases left between them. The CDR3 totals 15 residues. CDR3 residues: CASSADSFPFYGYTF. The CDR3 DNA reads TGTGCCAGCAGTGCCGACTCCTTCCCGTTCTATGGCTACACCTTC.

The sample holds a few counts of this clone. The chain joins TRBV5-6 to TRBJ2-3; possible D gene TRBD2, 7 bases. The CDR3 runs to 15 residues. V was pared by 0 bases and J by 6 bases, with 14 bases between. CDR1 is SGHDT, CDR2 YYEEEE, per germline. In nucleotides, the CDR3 is TGTGCCAGCAGCTTGGAGTGGGGGGGCCGCGATACGCAGTATTTT. It codes for CASSLEWGGRDTQYF.

This chain joins TRBV25-1 and TRBJ2-1; D gene uncertain. The CDR3 is 14 amino acids. V was shortened by 3 bases and J by 5 bases, with 11 bases between the two germline ends. Germline CDR1 is MGHDK and CDR2 is SYGVNS. CDR3 nucleotides: TGTGCCAGCAGTGACTGGCTAGAGAACAATGAGCAGTTCTTC. Translating it yields CASSDWLENNEQFF. Supplemented by reference TRBV25-1 and TRBJ2-1, the full variable domain reads EADIYQTPRYLVIGTGKKITLECSQTMGHDKMYWYQQDPGMELHLIHYSYGVNSTEKGDLSSESTVSRIRTEHFPLTLESARPSHTSQYLCASSDWLENNEQFFGPGTRLTVL.

The V call is TRBV5-6, the J call TRBJ2-5, with D perhaps TRBD2 (6 bases). CDR3 length equals 14 residues. Trimming pared 2 bases from V and 7 bases from J, leaving 15 bases between. Germline V gene data show CDR1 as SGHDT and CDR2 as YYEEEE. CDR3 loop: CASSLRRGRATQYF. The CDR3 bases are TGTGCCAGCAGCTTAAGGAGGGGACGGGCGACCCAGTACTTC.

CDR3 nucleotide sequence: TGTGCCAGCAGCACGACACGGAGGGTCGGGGAGGGATTTAGTTATAATTCACCCCTCCACTTT. Translating it yields CASSTTRRVGEGFSYNSPLHF. V is TRBV21-1 and J is TRBJ1-6. TRBV21-1 is a listed pseudogene. The CDR3 consists of 21 residues.

This clone was counted once. This sequence joins TRBV7-2 and TRBJ2-1; 8 bases agree with TRBD2. The J segment lost 3 bases and the V segment lost 3 bases, leaving 4 bases of the junction unmatched. The CDR3 is 15 amino acids. Germline CDR1 SGHTA, CDR2 FQGNSA. The CDR3 sequence is CASSLTGGFYNEQFF. CDR3 sequence (DNA): TGTGCCAGCAGCTTGACGGGGGGGTTCTACAATGAGCAGTTCTTC.

This clone was detected only a few times. The rearrangement joins TRBV2 to TRBJ1-6, with D unclear. The germline V gene encodes CDR1 SNHLY and CDR2 FYNNEI. This CDR3 contains 15 residues. The V gene lost 4 bases and the J gene lost 3 bases, with 10 bases spanning the gap. The CDR3 region is CASSGAFNYNSPLHF. CDR3 nucleotides: TGTGCCAGCAGTGGAGCGTTCAACTATAATTCACCCCTCCACTTT. Variable domain in full (rest from reference TRBV2 and TRBJ1-6): EPEVTQTPSHQVTQMGQEVILRCVPISNHLYFYWYRQILGQKVEFLVSFYNNEISEKSEIFDDQFSVERPDGSNFTLKIRSTKLEDSAMYFCASSGAFNYNSPLHFGNGTRLTVT.

This chain connects TRBV29-1 to TRBJ2-3; 7 bases are a match to TRBD2. The CDR3 sequence is 15 residues long. Unmatched junction bases numbered 14, after V lost 7 bases and J lost 4 bases. Germline lookup yields CDR1 SQVTM and CDR2 ANQGSEA. The CDR3 DNA is TGCAGCGCCGCAGTCCTAGCGGAGCTACCAGATACGCAGTATTTT. Encoded protein: CSAAVLAELPDTQYF.

This clone was counted between two and nine times. The V call is TRBV7-9, the J call TRBJ1-2; D gene unclear. This CDR3 has 14 amino acids. V lost 1 base to trimming and J lost 3 bases, with 9 bases between them. Germline V gives CDR1 SEHNR, CDR2 FQNEAQ (reference sequence). The CDR3 region is CASSLEIRDYGYTF. For the CDR3, the DNA is TGTGCCAGCAGCTTAGAGATTCGGGACTATGGCTACACCTTC.

The chain carries TRBV29-1 and TRBJ1-2; maybe TRBD1 (6 bases). The germline CDR1 and CDR2 sequences are SQVTM and ANQGSEA. V shed 6 bases and J shed 6 bases, with 11 bases lying between them. The CDR3 is made up of 11 amino acids. CDR3 in DNA: TGCAGCGTCACAGGGCGAAATGGCTACACCTTC. It codes for CSVTGRNGYTF.

The chain uses TRBV5-4 and TRBJ1-4; perhaps TRBD1 as D (5 bases). The CDR3 runs 16 residues. Per germline, CDR1 SGHNT and CDR2 YYREEE (reference sequence). Trimming removed 4 bases at V and 0 bases at J, with 13 bases between. CDR3 sequence (DNA): TGTGCCAGCAGCCCGGGGGGAGTACCAACTAATGAAAAACTGTTTTTT. Protein: CASSPGGVPTNEKLFF.

In DNA form, the CDR3 reads TGCGCCAGCAGACGAGGAGGACTAGCGGGTTTCTCCGATACGCAGTATTTT. Amino acids: CASRRGGLAGFSDTQYF. J is TRBJ2-3 and V is TRBV5-1; the match to TRBD2 covers 11 bases. The germline gives CDR1 SGHRS, CDR2 YFSETQ. There are 17 residues in the CDR3. The ends lost 5 bases at V and 6 bases at J; junction bases unmatched: 14.

This sequence joins TRBV20-1 and TRBJ1-2, with 8 bases matching TRBD1. This CDR3 is 9 amino acids long. Unmatched junction bases numbered 4, after V lost 6 bases and J lost 13 bases. Germline CDR1 and CDR2: DFQATT and SNEGSKA (reference sequence). CDR3 loop: CSAPGTGTF. CDR3 bases: TGCAGTGCGCCCGGGACAGGCACCTTC.

The chain uses TRBV6-5 and TRBJ1-2, with TRBD1 matching over 9 bases. The V segment lost 5 bases and the J segment 7 bases; nucleotides outside the gene matches: 8. The CDR3 length is 14 residues. Germline assignment: CDR1 MNHEY and CDR2 SVGAGI. CDR3 nucleotide sequence: TGTGCCAGCAGTATAGACAGGGGGATGGGTGGCTACACCTTC. This codes for CASSIDRGMGGYTF.

The chain links TRBV28 to TRBJ1-5, with a weak D call TRBD1 (6 bases). V lost 8 bases, J lost 1 base, and 12 bases lay in between. From germline, CDR1 is MDHEN and CDR2 SYDVKM. The length of the CDR3 is 14 residues. The CDR3 region is CASVTGRSNQPQHF. CDR3 DNA sequence: TGTGCCAGCGTAACAGGGAGAAGCAATCAGCCCCAGCATTTT.

In the case of this clone: The same CDR3 can be traced to other DNA sequences in this sample. The chain employs TRBV28 and TRBJ1-2, with D maybe TRBD1 (5 bases). V was pared by 2 bases and J by 3 bases, with 7 bases between. Per the germline V gene, CDR1 is MDHEN and CDR2 is SYDVKM. CDR3 size: 13 residues. In nucleotides, the CDR3 is TGTGCCAGCAGTTTAAGGGGCCACTATGGCTACACCTTC. Translation: CASSLRGHYGYTF.

The rearrangement links TRBV5-1 to TRBJ2-1, with 8 bases lining up with TRBD1. CDR1 and CDR2 from the germline V gene are SGHRS and YFSETQ. V lost 2 bases, J lost 6 bases, and 13 bases stayed unmatched. The CDR3 runs 17 residues. CDR3 residues: CASSLGFYQGATNEQFF. CDR3 DNA sequence: TGCGCCAGCAGCTTAGGCTTTTATCAGGGGGCGACCAATGAGCAGTTCTTC.

The chain employs TRBV5-1 and TRBJ2-7; 8 nucleotides match TRBD2. Germline assignment: CDR1 SGHRS and CDR2 YFSETQ. The CDR3 consists of 15 residues. V shed 6 bases and J 7 bases; nucleotides not matched to a gene: 15. CDR3: CASTPGGEGLQEQYF. CDR3 in DNA: TGCGCCAGCACCCCGGGGGGGGAGGGCTTGCAGGAGCAGTACTTC. The variable domain in full, with the rest retrieved from reference TRBV5-1 and TRBJ2-7, is KAGVTQTPRYLIKTRGQQVTLSCSPISGHRSVSWYQQTPGQGLQFLFEYFSETQRNKGNFPGRFSGRQFSNSRSEMNVSTLELGDSALYLCASTPGGEGLQEQYFGPGTRLTVT.

The table lists this clone with a count of one. The V and J genes are TRBV25-1 and TRBJ1-1; D gene uncertain. Germline V gives CDR1 MGHDK, CDR2 SYGVNS. The CDR3 has 13 residues. V dropped 4 bases and J dropped 1 base, with 7 bases sitting between them. CDR3 sequence: CASSVTPNTEAFF. CDR3 bases: TGTGCCAGCAGTGTGACACCGAACACTGAAGCTTTCTTT.

This chain joins TRBV15 and TRBJ1-4, with a weak D call TRBD1 (6 bases). Germline V gene lookup returns CDR1 LNHNV and CDR2 YYDKDF (reference sequence). The CDR3 has 15 residues. V lost 1 base, J lost 6 bases, and 12 bases lay in between. The CDR3 nucleotides read TGTGCCACCAGCAGAGCGGGACAAGAAGATGAAAAACTGTTTTTT. Its translation: CATSRAGQEDEKLFF. The entire variable domain, with the rest obtained from reference TRBV15 and TRBJ1-4, is as follows: DAMVIQNPRYQVTQFGKPVTLSCSQTLNHNVMYWYQQKSSQAPKLLFHYYDKDFNNEADTPDNFQSRRPNTSFCFLDIRSPGLGDTAMYLCATSRAGQEDEKLFFGSGTQLSVL.

This sequence joins TRBV6-5 and TRBJ1-2, with TRBD1 identical over 9 bases. Germline trimming cut 0 bases from V and 8 bases from J; bases unmatched to any gene: 4. Germline V gives CDR1 MNHEY, CDR2 SVGAGI. This CDR3 spans 14 amino acids. CDR3 amino acids: CASSYSTGGAGYTF. The DNA of the CDR3 is TGTGCCAGCAGTTACTCTACAGGGGGCGCAGGCTACACCTTC.

The chain carries TRBV29-1 and TRBJ1-2; unclear D gene. Germline CDR1 is SQVTM and CDR2 is ANQGSEA. The germline V and J ends were trimmed by 7 bases and 8 bases, with 20 bases remaining between them. This CDR3 is built from 13 residues. The CDR3 DNA reads TGCAGCGGGGGAAGACTGGGTGATCACGGCTACACCTTC. Translated: CSGGRLGDHGYTF.

The chain combines TRBV4-1 with TRBJ2-2, with 8 bases identical to TRBD1. This CDR3 comprises 16 residues. V trimming: 3 bases; J trimming: 6 bases; junction bases outside the gene matches: 9. CDR1 MGHRA and CDR2 YSYEKL come from the germline V gene. The chain's CDR3 is CASSHPGTGGSGELFF. In DNA form, the CDR3 reads TGCGCCAGCAGCCACCCGGGCACAGGGGGGTCCGGGGAGCTGTTTTTT.

The genes are TRBV6-5 and TRBJ1-6; D not resolved. In germline, CDR1 is MNHEY, CDR2 SVGAGI. This CDR3 contains 13 residues. Trimming shortened V by 2 bases and J by 7 bases, and 6 bases separated the two germline ends. This chain's CDR3 is CASSYDGNSPLHF. CDR3 DNA: TGTGCCAGCAGTTACGACGGGAATTCACCCCTCCACTTT.

The V gene is TRBV28, the J gene TRBJ1-1; no clear D gene. V was pared by 6 bases and J by 4 bases, with 15 bases between. Per germline, CDR1 MDHEN and CDR2 SYDVKM. CDR3 length equals 14 residues. The CDR3 here is CASSSPGEGTEAFF. The CDR3 coding sequence is TGTGCCAGCAGCTCCCCAGGCGAGGGCACTGAAGCTTTCTTT.

The chain recombines TRBV25-1 with TRBJ1-2, with no clear D. With 1 base removed from V and 8 bases from J, the gap between germline ends came to 8 bases. CDR3 length: 12 residues. Looked up from germline, CDR1 is MGHDK and CDR2 is SYGVNS. The CDR3 here is CASSEWVEGYTF. The CDR3 DNA reads as TGTGCCAGCAGTGAATGGGTGGAGGGCTACACCTTC.

This rearrangement joins TRBV6-5 to TRBJ1-3; the D gene is possibly TRBD1 (5 bases). V gave up 6 bases and J gave up 3 bases, with 12 bases separating them. The germline V gene encodes CDR1 MNHEY and CDR2 SVGAGI. The CDR3 is 14 residues long. In nucleotides, the CDR3 is TGTGCCAGCAGCTTAATCGGGGGTGGAAACACCATATATTTT. It codes for CASSLIGGGNTIYF.